Listed below are T cell receptor beta chains from one sample, sequenced in a study of a mutant IDH1 vaccine in newly diagnosed glioma. Antigens of these TCRs are unknown. Repertoires were generated with immunoSEQ multiplex PCR, while TCRdb's copy carries only in-frame clones and drops some. The sample contains some 50,000 clones, roughly 84% of which appear only once. The input for sequencing was PBMCs, taken from a glioma patient whose treatment included an IDH1 peptide vaccine. The receptors were gathered from a woman aged 30 to 39 with glioma. Some clones in this sample may be carry-over from other donors' samples. CDR3s include the opening cysteine and the closing phenylalanine or tryptophan. Each record gives: V gene, J gene, D gene, CDR3 protein, CDR3 DNA. A D gene is named only where the DNA matches it firmly.

TRBV29-1,TRBJ1-1,TRBD1,CSVDRGQGQEAFF,TGCAGCGTTGACCGGGGACAGGGCCAAGAAGCTTTCTTT
TRBV13,TRBJ2-7,TRBD1,CASSLGDRGNEQYF,TGTGCCAGCAGCTTAGGAGACAGGGGCAACGAGCAGTACTTC
TRBV19,TRBJ1-2,TRBD1,CASSRNRQGSLSGYTF,TGTGCCAGTAGCCGAAATCGACAGGGGAGCCTGTCGGGCTACACCTTC
TRBV4-1,TRBJ2-3,TRBD2,CASSQRGLAGTDTQYF,TGCGCCAGCAGCCAACGAGGACTAGCGGGCACAGATACGCAGTATTTT
TRBV6-1,TRBJ2-5,-,CASSEAVGAGETQYF,TGTGCCAGCAGTGAAGCTGTAGGGGCTGGGGAGACCCAGTACTTC
TRBV2,TRBJ2-1,-,CASSPLGPGTEQFF,TGTGCCAGCTCTCCCTTAGGTCCGGGGACTGAGCAGTTCTTC
TRBV30,TRBJ2-3,-,CAWSRGVKDTQYF,TGTGCCTGGAGTCGAGGGGTTAAAGATACGCAGTATTTT
TRBV15,TRBJ2-1,TRBD2,CATRRPGGEESYNEQFF,TGTGCCACCCGCCGCCCCGGGGGGGAAGAGTCCTACAATGAGCAGTTCTTC
TRBV7-9,TRBJ1-1,TRBD1,CASSLEQGRGNTEAFF,TGTGCCAGCAGCTTAGAACAGGGGAGGGGGAACACTGAAGCTTTCTTT
TRBV5-1,TRBJ2-7,TRBD1,CASSFTSGTDSYEQYF,TGCGCCAGCAGCTTTACCTCCGGGACAGATTCCTACGAGCAGTACTTC
TRBV7-9,TRBJ1-1,TRBD1,CASSFQGAGWTEAFF,TGTGCCAGCAGCTTCCAGGGGGCGGGATGGACTGAAGCTTTCTTT